This T cell receptor (beta chain) was found in a study of monozygotic twins with inflammatory bowel disease. Germline V gene sequence: CDR1 ENHRY, CDR2 SYGVKD. The CDR3 is 15 residues long. Two rounds of nested PCR, of around 15 and 9 cycles, were run on TCRalpha and TCRbeta cDNA. After re-calling the 5' RACE reads, TCRdb lists one entry per CDR3 protein, DNA absent. This specimen shows 420,000 or so distinct CDR3 sequences; the ten leading clones hold around 2.3%. This clonotype was sampled from a human donor with ulcerative colitis or Crohn's disease, or a healthy co-twin of an affected twin (not recorded which). Source material: blood. The chain carries TRBV10-3 and TRBJ1-6. The CDR3 region is CAISLTTESNSPLHF.